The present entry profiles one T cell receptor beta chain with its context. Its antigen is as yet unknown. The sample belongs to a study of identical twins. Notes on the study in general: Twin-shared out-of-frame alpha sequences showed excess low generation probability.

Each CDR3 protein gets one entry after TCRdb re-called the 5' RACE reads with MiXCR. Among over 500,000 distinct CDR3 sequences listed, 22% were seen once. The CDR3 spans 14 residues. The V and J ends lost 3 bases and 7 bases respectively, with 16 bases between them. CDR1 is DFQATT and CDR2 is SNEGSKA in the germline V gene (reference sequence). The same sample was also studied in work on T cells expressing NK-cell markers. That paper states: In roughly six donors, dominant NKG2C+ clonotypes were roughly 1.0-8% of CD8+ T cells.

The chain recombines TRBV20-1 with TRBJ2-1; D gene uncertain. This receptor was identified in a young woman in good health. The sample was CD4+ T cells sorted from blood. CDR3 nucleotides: TGCAGTGCTAGCGGTGTCTTCGCGGCTAATGAGCAGTTCTTC. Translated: CSASGVFAANEQFF.